The rows below give T cell receptor beta chains drawn from one sample of a study of blood T cell repertoires in COVID-19. Libraries were prepared by immunoSEQ multiplex PCR; TCRdb keeps only in-frame clonotypes and omits some of them. The sample includes 50,000 to 75,000 clones, 88% of them seen just once. Material for sequencing was peripheral blood. All receptors come from a woman aged 45-59 years with active or convalescent COVID-19. CDR3s include the opening cysteine and the closing phenylalanine or tryptophan. Each record gives: D gene, V gene, J gene, clone size, CDR3 protein, CDR3 DNA. A D gene is named only where the DNA matches it firmly. Only part of the rows carry a size: once, few, many, or a class if the clone is expanded.

D gene: TRBD2; V gene: TRBV3-1/TRBV3-2; J gene: TRBJ2-1; clone size: few; CDR3 protein: CASSQDSGKHNEQFF; CDR3 DNA: TGTGCCAGCAGCCAGGATAGCGGGAAACACAATGAGCAGTTCTTC
D gene: NA; V gene: TRBV3-1/TRBV3-2; J gene: TRBJ1-1; clone size: once; CDR3 protein: CASSQEGGNTEAFF; CDR3 DNA: TGTGCCAGCAGCCAAGAAGGAGGGAACACTGAAGCTTTCTTT
D gene: TRBD2; V gene: TRBV7-2; J gene: TRBJ2-7; clone size: NA; CDR3 protein: CASSYGTSGSYEQYF; CDR3 DNA: TGTGCCAGCAGCTACGGGACTAGCGGATCCTACGAGCAGTACTTC
D gene: NA; V gene: TRBV5-6; J gene: TRBJ2-1; clone size: NA; CDR3 protein: CASSLGLEQVEQFF; CDR3 DNA: TGTGCCAGCAGCTTGGGACTAGAACAAGTCGAGCAGTTCTTC
D gene: NA; V gene: TRBV24-1; J gene: TRBJ2-2; clone size: NA; CDR3 protein: CATSATNGDAITGELFF; CDR3 DNA: TGTGCCACCAGTGCTACGAACGGAGATGCTATTACCGGGGAGCTGTTTTTT
D gene: NA; V gene: TRBV12-5; J gene: TRBJ2-2; clone size: NA; CDR3 protein: CASGWEGAGPGELFF; CDR3 DNA: TGTGCTAGTGGTTGGGAAGGGGCTGGGCCCGGGGAGCTGTTTTTT
D gene: TRBD2; V gene: TRBV19; J gene: TRBJ2-7; clone size: NA; CDR3 protein: CASSIDLVSGKYEQYF; CDR3 DNA: TGTGCCAGTAGTATAGATCTCGTCAGCGGGAAGTACGAGCAGTACTTC
D gene: TRBD2; V gene: TRBV11-2; J gene: TRBJ2-1; clone size: NA; CDR3 protein: CASSPSGRASDEQFF; CDR3 DNA: TGTGCCAGCAGCCCTAGCGGGAGGGCCAGCGATGAGCAGTTCTTC
D gene: NA; V gene: TRBV15; J gene: TRBJ2-4; clone size: NA; CDR3 protein: CATSCIPTMTPTQSAKNIQYF; CDR3 DNA: TGTGCCACCAGCTGCATTCCGACTATGACCCCGACCCAGTCAGCCAAAAACATTCAGTACTTC
D gene: TRBD2; V gene: TRBV19; J gene: TRBJ2-7; clone size: NA; CDR3 protein: CASSTAWTSGRAPRGYEQYF; CDR3 DNA: TGTGCCAGTAGTACCGCCTGGACTAGCGGGAGGGCACCTAGGGGCTACGAGCAGTACTTC
D gene: NA; V gene: TRBV6-6; J gene: TRBJ1-5; clone size: NA; CDR3 protein: CASSLGHYSNQPQHF; CDR3 DNA: TGTGCCAGCAGTTTGGGACATTATAGCAATCAGCCCCAGCATTTT
D gene: NA; V gene: TRBV6-4; J gene: TRBJ2-1; clone size: NA; CDR3 protein: CASSEKGGDNEQFF; CDR3 DNA: TGTGCCAGCAGTGAAAAAGGGGGGGACAATGAGCAGTTCTTC
D gene: NA; V gene: TRBV27; J gene: TRBJ2-1; clone size: NA; CDR3 protein: CASRIGSSLYNEQFF; CDR3 DNA: TGTGCCAGCAGAATCGGGTCGTCCCTTTACAATGAGCAGTTCTTC
D gene: NA; V gene: TRBV6-1; J gene: TRBJ1-6; clone size: NA; CDR3 protein: CASSETEGTRGNSPLHF; CDR3 DNA: TGTGCCAGCAGTGAAACGGAGGGAACAAGGGGTAATTCACCCCTCCACTTT
D gene: TRBD1; V gene: TRBV12-3/TRBV12-4; J gene: TRBJ1-2; clone size: NA; CDR3 protein: CASSGTGGAGYTF; CDR3 DNA: TGTGCCAGCTCCGGGACAGGGGGAGCGGGCTACACCTTC
D gene: NA; V gene: TRBV7-2; J gene: TRBJ1-2; clone size: NA; CDR3 protein: CARTRLNYGYTF; CDR3 DNA: TGTGCCAGGACACGTCTAAACTATGGCTACACCTTC
D gene: NA; V gene: TRBV7-2; J gene: TRBJ2-1; clone size: many; CDR3 protein: CASSRGSASGNNEQFF; CDR3 DNA: TGTGCCAGCAGTAGGGGGTCGGCTAGCGGCAACAATGAGCAGTTCTTC
D gene: NA; V gene: TRBV20-1; J gene: TRBJ2-7; clone size: once; CDR3 protein: CSASSPGLGPEQYF; CDR3 DNA: TGCAGTGCTAGTTCCCCAGGGCTAGGCCCCGAGCAGTACTTC
D gene: TRBD1; V gene: TRBV27; J gene: TRBJ2-2; clone size: NA; CDR3 protein: CASSLSPGTGSAGELFF; CDR3 DNA: TGTGCCAGCAGTTTGTCGCCCGGGACAGGGTCTGCCGGGGAGCTGTTTTTT
D gene: NA; V gene: TRBV29-1; J gene: TRBJ2-7; clone size: NA; CDR3 protein: CSVVGGGAAYEQYF; CDR3 DNA: TGCAGCGTTGTAGGCGGCGGCGCAGCCTACGAGCAGTACTTC
D gene: NA; V gene: TRBV5-8; J gene: TRBJ1-6; clone size: NA; CDR3 protein: CASSFGSSGHLNSPLHF; CDR3 DNA: TGTGCCAGCAGCTTTGGCTCGTCGGGACACCTAAATTCACCCCTCCACTTT
D gene: NA; V gene: TRBV11-3; J gene: TRBJ2-1; clone size: NA; CDR3 protein: CASSSYRGGYNEQFF; CDR3 DNA: TGTGCCAGCAGCTCTTACAGGGGGGGCTACAATGAGCAGTTCTTC
D gene: NA; V gene: TRBV19; J gene: TRBJ2-2; clone size: NA; CDR3 protein: CASSNQGGGELFF; CDR3 DNA: TGTGCCAGTAGTAATCAGGGGGGCGGGGAGCTGTTTTTT
D gene: TRBD1; V gene: TRBV19; J gene: TRBJ2-7; clone size: NA; CDR3 protein: CASSILGQRGLEQYF; CDR3 DNA: TGTGCCAGTAGTATTTTGGGACAGAGGGGGCTCGAGCAGTACTTC
D gene: TRBD1; V gene: TRBV5-1; J gene: TRBJ2-5; clone size: once; CDR3 protein: CASSLGATGTGQETQYF; CDR3 DNA: TGCGCCAGCAGCCTAGGCGCGACAGGGACAGGGCAAGAGACCCAGTACTTC
D gene: NA; V gene: TRBV15; J gene: TRBJ2-5; clone size: NA; CDR3 protein: CATTLRLAETQYF; CDR3 DNA: TGTGCCACCACCCTCAGACTTGCAGAGACCCAGTACTTC
D gene: TRBD2; V gene: TRBV9; J gene: TRBJ2-3; clone size: once; CDR3 protein: CASSVGGRATDTQYF; CDR3 DNA: TGTGCCAGCAGCGTAGGCGGGAGAGCGACAGATACGCAGTATTTT
D gene: TRBD1; V gene: TRBV7-9; J gene: TRBJ2-1; clone size: NA; CDR3 protein: CASSPTTGLMFF; CDR3 DNA: TGTGCCAGCAGCCCAACGACAGGGTTAATGTTCTTC
D gene: NA; V gene: TRBV9; J gene: TRBJ2-2; clone size: NA; CDR3 protein: CASSPAGNTGELFF; CDR3 DNA: TGTGCCAGCAGCCCGGCAGGCAACACCGGGGAGCTGTTTTTT
D gene: NA; V gene: TRBV6-5; J gene: TRBJ1-2; clone size: NA; CDR3 protein: CASSYDGQEANYGYTF; CDR3 DNA: TGTGCCAGCAGTTACGATGGGCAAGAAGCTAACTATGGCTACACCTTC
D gene: TRBD2; V gene: TRBV4-1; J gene: TRBJ2-7; clone size: NA; CDR3 protein: CASSQEMTSGAYEQYF; CDR3 DNA: TGCGCCAGCAGCCAAGAAATGACTAGCGGGGCCTACGAGCAGTACTTC
D gene: TRBD1; V gene: TRBV19; J gene: TRBJ2-2; clone size: NA; CDR3 protein: CASSIWGQGATAGELFF; CDR3 DNA: TGTGCCAGTAGTATATGGGGCCAGGGGGCTACGGCCGGGGAGCTGTTTTTT
D gene: NA; V gene: TRBV7-8; J gene: TRBJ1-2; clone size: NA; CDR3 protein: CASSFGVGTYYGYTF; CDR3 DNA: TGTGCCAGCAGCTTTGGAGTAGGGACATACTATGGCTACACCTTC
D gene: NA; V gene: TRBV12-5; J gene: TRBJ1-5; clone size: NA; CDR3 protein: CASGTNSNQPQHF; CDR3 DNA: TGTGCTAGTGGTACAAATTCCAATCAGCCCCAGCATTTT
D gene: NA; V gene: TRBV14; J gene: TRBJ1-4; clone size: NA; CDR3 protein: CASSQVTGLNEKLFF; CDR3 DNA: TGTGCCAGCAGCCAAGTTACGGGGTTGAATGAAAAACTGTTTTTT
D gene: NA; V gene: TRBV2; J gene: TRBJ1-3; clone size: NA; CDR3 protein: CASKGDSAGNTIYF; CDR3 DNA: TGTGCCAGCAAAGGGGATTCTGCTGGAAACACCATATATTTT
D gene: NA; V gene: TRBV27; J gene: TRBJ1-2; clone size: NA; CDR3 protein: CASRQNDRKGGGYTF; CDR3 DNA: TGTGCCAGCAGGCAAAATGACAGGAAGGGCGGTGGCTACACCTTC
D gene: TRBD1; V gene: TRBV7-6; J gene: TRBJ1-6; clone size: NA; CDR3 protein: CASSLSGQLNYNSPLHF; CDR3 DNA: TGTGCCAGCAGCCTTTCGGGACAGCTAAATTATAATTCACCCCTCCACTTT
D gene: NA; V gene: TRBV7-6; J gene: TRBJ1-3; clone size: NA; CDR3 protein: CASSLSGGLGGNTIYF; CDR3 DNA: TGTGCCAGCAGCTTATCCGGGGGGCTAGGTGGAAACACCATATATTTT
D gene: TRBD1; V gene: TRBV19; J gene: TRBJ2-3; clone size: NA; CDR3 protein: CASGTGRGDTQYF; CDR3 DNA: TGTGCCTCGGGGACAGGGCGAGGAGATACGCAGTATTTT
D gene: NA; V gene: TRBV29-1; J gene: TRBJ1-2; clone size: NA; CDR3 protein: CSVEDTAYGYTF; CDR3 DNA: TGCAGCGTTGAAGATACAGCCTATGGCTACACCTTC
D gene: TRBD1; V gene: TRBV9; J gene: TRBJ2-7; clone size: NA; CDR3 protein: CASSVGQGAATYEQYF; CDR3 DNA: TGTGCCAGCAGCGTAGGACAGGGGGCCGCAACCTACGAGCAGTACTTC
D gene: NA; V gene: TRBV5-4; J gene: TRBJ1-2; clone size: NA; CDR3 protein: CASSLGQIPNYGYTF; CDR3 DNA: TGTGCCAGCAGCTTGGGACAGATACCTAACTATGGCTACACCTTC
D gene: NA; V gene: TRBV9; J gene: TRBJ2-1; clone size: NA; CDR3 protein: CASNQGSYNEQFF; CDR3 DNA: TGTGCCAGCAATCAGGGTTCCTACAATGAGCAGTTCTTC
D gene: NA; V gene: TRBV5-6; J gene: TRBJ1-3; clone size: NA; CDR3 protein: CASSSGNTIYF; CDR3 DNA: TGTGCCAGCAGCTCGGGAAACACCATATATTTT
D gene: NA; V gene: TRBV11-2; J gene: TRBJ2-5; clone size: NA; CDR3 protein: CASSLWVQGGETQYF; CDR3 DNA: TGTGCCAGCAGCTTATGGGTCCAGGGGGGAGAGACCCAGTACTTC
D gene: NA; V gene: TRBV30; J gene: TRBJ2-7; clone size: NA; CDR3 protein: CAWSASGSYEQYF; CDR3 DNA: TGTGCCTGGAGTGCTTCCGGGTCCTACGAGCAGTACTTC
D gene: TRBD1; V gene: TRBV18; J gene: TRBJ2-5; clone size: NA; CDR3 protein: CASSPLTGVTQYF; CDR3 DNA: TGTGCCAGCTCCCCCCTGACAGGGGTGACCCAGTACTTC
D gene: TRBD1; V gene: TRBV6-4; J gene: TRBJ1-2; clone size: NA; CDR3 protein: CASSPSGGGGAGGYTF; CDR3 DNA: TGTGCCAGCAGTCCATCGGGTGGAGGGGGCGCGGGTGGCTACACCTTC
D gene: NA; V gene: TRBV7-3; J gene: TRBJ1-1; clone size: once; CDR3 protein: CASSLNTGSRTEAFF; CDR3 DNA: TGTGCCAGCAGCTTAAATACGGGGTCAAGGACTGAAGCTTTCTTT
D gene: NA; V gene: TRBV5-4; J gene: TRBJ1-1; clone size: few; CDR3 protein: CASSVTVNTEAFF; CDR3 DNA: TGTGCCAGCAGCGTGACAGTGAACACTGAAGCTTTCTTT
D gene: NA; V gene: TRBV27; J gene: TRBJ2-1; clone size: NA; CDR3 protein: CASSPSYNEQFF; CDR3 DNA: TGTGCCAGCAGTCCGTCTTACAATGAGCAGTTCTTC
D gene: NA; V gene: TRBV9; J gene: TRBJ2-3; clone size: NA; CDR3 protein: CASSVDGADTQYF; CDR3 DNA: TGTGCCAGCAGCGTAGACGGGGCAGATACGCAGTATTTT
D gene: TRBD2; V gene: TRBV18; J gene: TRBJ2-2; clone size: NA; CDR3 protein: CASSGKSGTNTGELFF; CDR3 DNA: TGTGCCAGCTCGGGGAAGAGCGGGACGAACACCGGGGAGCTGTTTTTT